The 5 T cell receptor beta chains listed next were all sequenced from one sample in a study of tumor-infiltrating lymphocytes in oesophageal squamous cell carcinoma. TCRdb processed the PCR reads anew with MiXCR; each CDR3 protein has one entry. Found here are roughly 20,000 distinct CDR3 sequences, roughly two fifths of them singletons; the top ten hold under 40%. Input material: esophageal tumor tissue. The receptors here all came from a male donor with esophageal squamous cell carcinoma.

This chain connects TRBV27 to TRBJ2-4; no definite D call. V was cut by 6 bases and J by 13 bases, with 13 bases left in between. From germline, CDR1 is MNHEY and CDR2 SMNVEV (reference sequence). The CDR3 has 11 residues. CDR3 DNA: TGTGCCAGCAGGATTTACCATGAGCAGTACTTC. This sequence encodes CASRIYHEQYF.

This chain links TRBV19 with TRBJ2-5; TRBD1 agrees at 8 bases. The CDR3 loop spans 14 amino acids. Looked up from germline, CDR1 is LNHDA and CDR2 is SQIVND (reference sequence). The J segment lost 2 bases and the V segment lost 6 bases, leaving 5 bases of the junction unmatched. The CDR3 nucleotides are TGTGCCAGTAGCCCGACAGGGGCTCAAGAGACCCAGTACTTC. Translation gives CASSPTGAQETQYF. Filled out from reference TRBV19 and TRBJ2-5, the complete variable domain reads DGGITQSPKYLFRKEGQNVTLSCEQNLNHDAMYWYRQDPGQGLRLIYYSQIVNDFQKGDIAEGYSVSREKKESFPLTVTSAQKNPTAFYLCASSPTGAQETQYFGPGTRLLVL.

On this clonotype itself: This is likely a read error, given that the CDR3 carries no conserved phenylalanine or tryptophan at its end. It is unclear where the CDR3 begins or ends on the DNA, so no DNA is shown, and the CDR3 is as TCRdb lists it. The chain employs TRBV28 and TRBJ2-1; the table's D call TRBD2 went unverified against the DNA. The CDR3 spans 14 amino acids, including both terminal residues. CDR1 MDHEN and CDR2 SYDVKM come from the germline V gene. The CDR3 is CASSLRNSPLHFGN.

The chain links TRBV7-2 to TRBJ1-1, with 8 bases identical to TRBD1. TRBJ1-6 explains the end of the DNA better; the J call may be wrong. The CDR3 has 17 residues. Germline V gives CDR1 SGHTA, CDR2 FQGNSA. This chain's CDR3 is CASTGGSKGSYNSPLHF. The CDR3, as DNA: TGTGCCAGTACAGGGGGATCTAAGGGCTCCTATAATTCACCCCTCCACTTT.

In this sample, this clonotype turned up once. This sequence joins TRBV6-2 or TRBV6-3 and TRBJ2-3; perhaps TRBD1 as D (5 bases). The better agreement between TRBJ2-5 and the DNA end casts doubt on the J call. The CDR3 loop spans 13 amino acids. The germline V gene encodes CDR1 MNHEY and CDR2 SVGEGT. CDR3 protein: CASGSQGQETQYF. Here the CDR3 DNA reads TGTGCCAGCGGGTCGCAGGGCCAAGAGACCCAGTACTTC.